This T cell receptor beta chain derives from a study of CD8+ T cells in alopecia areata. RNA was isolated and reverse transcribed to cDNA, the sequencing template. The repertoire was sequenced with immunoSEQ multiplex PCR; TCRdb's copy has only in-frame clones and lacks some. The repertoire holds about 160,000 clones, with just over 65% as singletons. Treatment indicated: oral pan-JAK inhibitor, 5-10 mg twice daily. Researchers took lesional scalp punch biopsies and peripheral blood from people who were alopecia areata patients. The authors sorted CD4+ and CD8+ T cells from PBMCs. The CDR3 loop spans 14 amino acids. CDR1 is MGHRA and CDR2 is YSYEKL in the germline V gene. Trimming stripped 1 base from V and 3 bases from J, with 7 bases between. In regard to this clone: Its antigen is undetermined.

Study-level results: Lesional scalp exceeded normal scalp in clonality, especially in alopecia totalis/universalis. Sharing of TCR sequences between patients (possibly for HLA-related reasons) was less clear than in mice.

This sequence originates from a human donor with alopecia areata. The rearrangement links TRBV4-1 to TRBJ2-1; D possibly corresponds to TRBD2 (5 bases). Specimen: CD4+ T cells sorted from blood, collected at week 4, from a patient treated with tofacitinib. CDR3 sequence reads: CASSQVGGYNEQFF. CDR3 in DNA: TGCGCCAGCAGCCAAGTCGGAGGCTACAATGAGCAGTTCTTC.